The rows below give T cell receptor beta chains drawn from one sample of a study of OX40 agonist ivuxolimab in advanced cancers. Produced via immunoSEQ multiplex PCR; TCRdb's table is partial and in-frame only. There are about 80,000 clones in the sample; about 92% occur only once, and about 8.6% lies in the top ten. The sample consisted of CD4+ or CD8+ T cells sorted from blood, taken in a trial of the OX40 agonist ivuxolimab. These receptors came from an adult with an advanced solid tumor such as melanoma, head and neck, liver or kidney cancer. CDR3s include the opening cysteine and the closing phenylalanine or tryptophan. A D gene is named only where the DNA matches it firmly. A clone size is listed for some rows: how often the clone was seen (once, few, many), or a class if it is expanded.

V	D	J	size	DNA	CDR3
TRBV7-9	TRBD1	TRBJ2-2	-	TGTGCCAGCAGTTGGGACAGGGGGGTCACCGGGGAGCTGTTTTTT	CASSWDRGVTGELFF
TRBV4-1	-	TRBJ2-2	-	TGCGCCAGCAGCCCAGCAGGGGGGTATATCGGGGAGCTGTTTTTT	CASSPAGGYIGELFF
TRBV5-1	TRBD1	TRBJ1-2	-	TGTGCCAGCAGCAGCGGACAGGAACCTAACTATGGCTACACCTTC	CASSSGQEPNYGYTF
TRBV6-1	-	TRBJ1-4	-	TGTGCCAGCAGGCCGGACAGTTCAACTAATGAAAAACTGTTTTTT	CASRPDSSTNEKLFF
TRBV7-2	TRBD1	TRBJ2-7	-	TGTGCCAGCAGCAAGGGCTTCGGGACAGGGGGTTACGAGCAGTACTTC	CASSKGFGTGGYEQYF
TRBV9	TRBD1	TRBJ1-6	-	TGTGCCAGCAGCGTATCAGGGGGCATTTCACCCCTCCACTTT	CASSVSGGISPLHF
TRBV19	-	TRBJ2-7	-	TGTGCCAGTAAGGGTTTGGGCCCCGCCTACGAGCAGTACTTC	CASKGLGPAYEQYF
TRBV30	-	TRBJ1-2	once	TGTGCCTGGAGTGTACGGTCCCTCAGGCAACCCTACACCTTC	CAWSVRSLRQPYTF
TRBV4-2	-	TRBJ2-7	-	TGTGCCAGCAGCCAAGGTTTGGAGGGGAGCTACGAGCAGTACTTC	CASSQGLEGSYEQYF
TRBV27	TRBD2	TRBJ2-4	-	TGTGCCAGCAGTTCATTACTAGCGGGGGGGCCTGACATTCAGTACTTC	CASSSLLAGGPDIQYF
TRBV13	TRBD1	TRBJ2-7	-	TGTGCCAGCAGCTTTCGGACAGGGGGAGTCGAGCAGTACTTC	CASSFRTGGVEQYF
TRBV2	-	TRBJ2-2	-	TGTGCCAGCAGAGAAAGGGGGAAAGGTTATTCCGGGGAGCTGTTTTTT	CASRERGKGYSGELFF
TRBV13	-	TRBJ2-7	-	TGTGCCAGCAGCCCTCGGACCCGATCCTACGAGCAGTACTTC	CASSPRTRSYEQYF
TRBV27	TRBD2	TRBJ2-7	-	TGTGCCAGCAGTTCGGGACTAGCGGGGGCTTATTTATCCTACGAGCAGTACTTC	CASSSGLAGAYLSYEQYF
TRBV27	TRBD1	TRBJ2-1	-	TGTGCCAGCAGTTTATCGATAATCCAGGGGGCGAATGAGCAGTTCTTC	CASSLSIIQGANEQFF
TRBV4-1	TRBD2	TRBJ2-7	-	TGCGCCAGCAGCCAAGAGGGGACGGGAGGAGGCTACGAGCAGTACTTC	CASSQEGTGGGYEQYF
TRBV5-6	TRBD1	TRBJ1-2	once	TGTGCCAGCAGCTTATCAGGGGGATATGGCTACACCTTC	CASSLSGGYGYTF
TRBV6-1	-	TRBJ2-7	-	TGTGCCAGCACCGAGGGGCCCGGCGCCTACGAGCAGTACTTC	CASTEGPGAYEQYF
TRBV27	TRBD1	TRBJ2-1	once	TGTGCCAGCAGTTACCGCGTGACAGGGTCCAATGAGCAGTTCTTC	CASSYRVTGSNEQFF
TRBV7-2	TRBD1	TRBJ1-6	-	TGTGCCAGCAGCCCCAGGGGGGGCAAGGATAATTCACCCCTCCACTTT	CASSPRGGKDNSPLHF
TRBV19	-	TRBJ1-5	-	TGTGCCAGTAGTATGGGGCAGTATAGCAATCAGCCCCAGCATTTT	CASSMGQYSNQPQHF
TRBV6-1	-	TRBJ1-2	-	TGTGCCAGCAGTGAAAGATTTAACTATGGCTACACCTTC	CASSERFNYGYTF
TRBV25-1	-	TRBJ2-2	-	TGTGCCAGCAAGGAATACACCGGGGAGCTGTTTTTT	CASKEYTGELFF
TRBV9	TRBD1	TRBJ1-1	-	TGTGCCAGCAGCGTTACAGGGGTATGGGAAGAAGCTTTCTTT	CASSVTGVWEEAFF
TRBV19	-	TRBJ2-1	-	TGTGCCAGTAGCTATATATCAGCAGGAGGCAATGAGCAGTTCTTC	CASSYISAGGNEQFF
TRBV6-1	TRBD1	TRBJ1-3	-	TGTGCCAGCAGTGTAGAGGCAGGGGGCTCTGGAAACACCATATATTTT	CASSVEAGGSGNTIYF
TRBV2	-	TRBJ1-4	-	TGTGCCAGCAGTGGGACCGTACATGGGGCAACTAATGAAAAACTGTTTTTT	CASSGTVHGATNEKLFF
TRBV7-9	-	TRBJ1-5	-	TGTGCCAGCAGCCCCCAGGGGAGCAACAATCAGCCCCAGCATTTT	CASSPQGSNNQPQHF
TRBV5-5	TRBD1	TRBJ1-1	-	TGTGCCAGCAGCTTGGAGGGGGCAGTCCTCGGCCCTGAAGCTTTCTTT	CASSLEGAVLGPEAFF
TRBV19	-	TRBJ2-7	-	TGTGCCAGTAGTATAGGGACTACCCACTCCTACGAGCAGTACTTC	CASSIGTTHSYEQYF
TRBV4-3	-	TRBJ1-5	-	TGCGCCAGCAGCCAAGATCAGGGGAGCAATCAGCCCCAGCATTTT	CASSQDQGSNQPQHF
TRBV21-1	-	TRBJ2-1	-	TGTGCCAGCAGCCCTCAATCCCAGCGGGGGGACAATGAGCAGTTCTTC	CASSPQSQRGDNEQFF
TRBV11-2	TRBD1	TRBJ2-6	-	TGTGCCAGCAGATCTGTCCGGGACAGGGGCTCTGGGGCCAACGTCCTGACTTTC	CASRSVRDRGSGANVLTF